This is a list of T cell receptor beta chains from one sample in a study of naive and memory T cell subsets. MiXCR, run by TCRdb on the UMI-ligation and nested PCR reads, gives a single entry per CDR3 protein. This sample yields 95,000 to 110,000 distinct CDR3 sequences, of which around 13% are seen a single time; 2.8% belongs to the top ten. Sequencing was carried out using naive CD8+ T cells from blood. These receptors came from a human donor in good health. Each CDR3 is given with its conserved first and last residue.

j_call v_call cdr3_aa
TRBJ2-7 TRBV14 CASSQGLAGAREQYF
TRBJ2-1 TRBV7-9 CASSGGAPSDSYNEQFF
TRBJ2-3 TRBV2 CASSVGQVTDTQYF
TRBJ2-7 TRBV4-2 CASSPSGTGYEQYF
TRBJ2-7 TRBV12-3/TRBV12-4 CASRGSGGLYEQYF
TRBJ1-1 TRBV20-1 CSARDPTGWTEAFF
TRBJ2-5 TRBV15 CATSAIQETQYF
TRBJ2-2 TRBV29-1 CSVSQENTGELFF
TRBJ1-6 TRBV9 CASSAGNNSPLHF
TRBJ1-1 TRBV12-3/TRBV12-4 CASRDDREYTEAFF
TRBJ1-5 TRBV5-6 CASSPRSRNQPQHF
TRBJ2-3 TRBV4-3 CASSQESRGATDTQYF
TRBJ1-5 TRBV6-2/TRBV6-3 CASSYFLGSQPQHF
TRBJ2-1 TRBV20-1 CSARDEITSNYNEQFF
TRBJ2-7 TRBV12-3/TRBV12-4 CASSPDYSDEQYF
TRBJ2-3 TRBV11-2 CASSLVAGGHRDTQYF
TRBJ2-5 TRBV11-2 CASSTPTGGVETQYF
TRBJ2-2 TRBV11-1 CASSTLGTGNTGELFF
TRBJ2-1 TRBV20-1 CSATSGTNEQFF
TRBJ1-6 TRBV12-3/TRBV12-4 CASSPEGGDNSPLHF
TRBJ2-3 TRBV12-3/TRBV12-4 CASSHLTSGSTDTQYF
TRBJ2-5 TRBV7-9 CASSLDARPQETQYF
TRBJ2-5 TRBV5-1 CASSLSEETQYF
TRBJ1-4 TRBV30 CAWSSAGTRNPNEKLFF
TRBJ1-2 TRBV6-2/TRBV6-3 CASSLRRTGDYGYTF
TRBJ2-1 TRBV10-3 CAISDRDRGGSYNEQFF
TRBJ1-1 TRBV6-6 CASSYLQGLNTEAFF
TRBJ2-7 TRBV27 CASSLSMGTLTYEQYF
TRBJ2-2 TRBV4-2 CASSQDPLAGANTGELFF
TRBJ1-1 TRBV27 CASSLSRGNTEAFF
TRBJ1-2 TRBV30 CARTAGDRYTF
TRBJ2-7 TRBV28 CASSPNPYEQYF
TRBJ2-1 TRBV13 CASSFRWRNEQFF
TRBJ2-4 TRBV4-3 CASSQDRVIAKNIQYF
TRBJ2-1 TRBV9 CASSVENEQFF
TRBJ2-1 TRBV7-6 CASSSEAGGPDEQFF
TRBJ2-1 TRBV27 CASSLSPSVGYNEQFF
TRBJ1-5 TRBV27 CASAMTGYQPQHF
TRBJ2-7 TRBV6-2/TRBV6-3 CASRRDSSYEQYF
TRBJ2-7 TRBV12-3/TRBV12-4 CASSASGTTYSPRYEQYF
TRBJ2-1 TRBV4-3 CASSQDPGLAGSNEQFF
TRBJ2-5 TRBV7-9 CASSLDLLLGGKETQYF
TRBJ2-7 TRBV13 CASSPRDTAYEQYF
TRBJ2-1 TRBV12-3/TRBV12-4 CASSLDGTGGYNEQFF
TRBJ2-7 TRBV12-3/TRBV12-4 CASSRGDSPYF
TRBJ2-7 TRBV29-1 CSVDGDSLSSYEQYF
TRBJ2-3 TRBV4-3 CASSQDLLAGVADTQYF
TRBJ2-7 TRBV7-2 CASSLGQFYEQYF
TRBJ1-2 TRBV12-3/TRBV12-4 CASSRGVPGYTF